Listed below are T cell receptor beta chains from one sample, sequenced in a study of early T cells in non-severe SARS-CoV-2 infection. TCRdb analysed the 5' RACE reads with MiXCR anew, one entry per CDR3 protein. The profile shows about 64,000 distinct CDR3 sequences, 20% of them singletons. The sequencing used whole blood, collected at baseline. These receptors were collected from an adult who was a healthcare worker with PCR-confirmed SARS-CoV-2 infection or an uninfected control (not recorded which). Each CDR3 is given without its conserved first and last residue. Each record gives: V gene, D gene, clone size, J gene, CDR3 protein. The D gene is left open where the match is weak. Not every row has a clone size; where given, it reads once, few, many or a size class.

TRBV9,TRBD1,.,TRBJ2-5,ASSARQGETQY
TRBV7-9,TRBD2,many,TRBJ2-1,ASSPRTSGIYNEQF
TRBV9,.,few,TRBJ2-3,ASSVDIGQDTQY
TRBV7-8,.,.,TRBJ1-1,ASSSRVWANTEAF
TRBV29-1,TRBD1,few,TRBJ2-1,SGTGGGDEQF
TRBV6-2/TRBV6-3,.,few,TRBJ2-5,ASSTKETQY
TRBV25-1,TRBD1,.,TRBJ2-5,ASSGQGPRETQY
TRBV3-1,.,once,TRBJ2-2,ASSQVPTGELF
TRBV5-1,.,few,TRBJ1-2,ASSLSEGTYGYT
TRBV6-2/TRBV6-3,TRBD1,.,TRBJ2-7,ASSPTGFESYEQY
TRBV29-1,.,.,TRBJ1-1,SVETLAEAF
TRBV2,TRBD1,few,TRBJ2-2,ASTSRTGVFVGGELF
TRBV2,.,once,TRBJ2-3,ASSVGDATDTQY
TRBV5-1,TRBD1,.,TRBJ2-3,ASRPGTVNGDTQY
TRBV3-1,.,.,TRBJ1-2,ASSRWGARGDGYT
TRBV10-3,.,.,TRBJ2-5,AISEREETQY
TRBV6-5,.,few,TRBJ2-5,ATRAPQETQY
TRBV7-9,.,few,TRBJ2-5,ASSKGGSGSETQY
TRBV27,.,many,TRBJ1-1,ASSHAANTEAF
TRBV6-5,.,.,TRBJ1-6,ASSSFGSYNSPLH
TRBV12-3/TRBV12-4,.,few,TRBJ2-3,ASSLAREDTQY
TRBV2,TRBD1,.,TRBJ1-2,ASSTGVTET
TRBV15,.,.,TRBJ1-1,ATSRDRAAEAF
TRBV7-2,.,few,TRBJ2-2,ASTRTPVGQLF
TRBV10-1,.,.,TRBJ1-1,ASTRRSTEAF
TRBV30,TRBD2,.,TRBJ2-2,AWSVWGGGTGELF
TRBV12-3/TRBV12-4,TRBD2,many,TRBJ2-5,ASSSSGVETQY
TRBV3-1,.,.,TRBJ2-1,ASSQGGVLEQF
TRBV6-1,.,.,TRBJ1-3,ASSGHISGNTIY
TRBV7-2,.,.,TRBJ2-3,ASSLEVGADTQY
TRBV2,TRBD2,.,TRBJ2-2,ASSVLAGGTGELF
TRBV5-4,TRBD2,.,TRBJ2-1,ATTPAGTSGPIGNEQF
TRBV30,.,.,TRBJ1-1,AWIHTGTEAF
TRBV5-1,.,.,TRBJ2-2,ASSALAGANTGELF
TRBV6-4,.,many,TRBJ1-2,ASSESGHGGYT